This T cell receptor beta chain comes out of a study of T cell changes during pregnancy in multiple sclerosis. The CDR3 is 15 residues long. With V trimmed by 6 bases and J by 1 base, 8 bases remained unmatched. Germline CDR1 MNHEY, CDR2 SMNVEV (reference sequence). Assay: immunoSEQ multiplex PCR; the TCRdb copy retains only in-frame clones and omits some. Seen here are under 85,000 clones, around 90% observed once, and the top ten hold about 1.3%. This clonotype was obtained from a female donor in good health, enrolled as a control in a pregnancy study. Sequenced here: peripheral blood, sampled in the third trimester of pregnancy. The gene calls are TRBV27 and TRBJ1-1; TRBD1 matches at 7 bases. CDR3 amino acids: CASRFRGESNTEAFF. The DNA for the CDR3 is TGTGCCAGCAGATTCAGGGGGGAATCGAACACTGAAGCTTTCTTT.